This T cell receptor beta chain was captured by sequencing in a study of T cell clonotyping in hematopoietic cell transplantation. Germline lookup yields CDR1 MNHEY and CDR2 SVGAGI. V lost 0 bases and J lost 6, with 12 bases in between. The CDR3 covers 15 residues. This clone was counted only a few times. Its antigen is not identified. TCRdb's table, derived via immunoSEQ multiplex PCR, lists solely in-frame clones and lacks some. The repertoire holds 30,000 to 45,000 clones, with approximately 88% as singletons. Notes on the study in general: At the given depth, recipient repertoires were over 95% de novo clonotypes.

The clonotype was recovered from a middle-aged woman in good health. Some clones in this sample may be carry-over from other donors' samples. Sequenced sample: peripheral blood mononuclear cells. The rearrangement joins TRBV6-5 to TRBJ1-5, with a weak D call TRBD1 (5 bases). The CDR3 reads CASSYSTQGPQPQHF. Written as DNA, the CDR3 is TGTGCCAGCAGTTACTCGACCCAGGGACCTCAGCCCCAGCATTTT.